The 27 T cell receptor beta chains given below trace back to one sample, sequenced in a study of T-cell reconstitution after alpha-beta-depleted transplantation in children. These receptors' antigens are unknown. A TCRbeta library incorporating unique molecular identifiers was prepared. MiXCR, run by TCRdb on the PCR reads, gives a single entry per CDR3 protein. The sample has approximately 31,000 distinct CDR3 sequences; around 6% are singletons. Study-wide results and limits: Two months or so post-transplant, alpha-beta T cells reportedly derived from several hundred expanded graft clones.

Sequencing used peripheral blood, obtained 60 days after TCRalphabeta/CD19-depleted stem cell transplant. The receptor set was obtained from a child less than two years old who had a stem cell transplant for acute myeloid leukemia, so the T cells may come from the graft donor.

This clonotype was observed many times. The chain combines TRBV21-1 with TRBJ2-7; the D call in the table, TRBD2, was not verified against the DNA. TRBV21-1 is a pseudogene. The CDR3 is 16 residues long. CDR3 amino acids: CASSTGLAGGPYEQYF. CDR3 nucleotide sequence: TGTGCCAGCAGCACGGGACTAGCGGGAGGGCCCTACGAGCAGTACTTC.

By sample share, this clonotype is medium-sized (0.01 to 0.1%). The genes are TRBV5-6 and TRBJ2-2, with 9 bases identical to TRBD1. The CDR3 contains 15 residues. The germline V gene has CDR1 SGHDT and CDR2 YYEEEE. J lost 7 bases, V lost 2 bases, and 6 bases had no gene match. CDR3 coding DNA: TGTGCCAGCAGCTTACGGGACAGGGCTCTCGGGGAGCTGTTTTTT. Protein product: CASSLRDRALGELFF.

This clonotype was counted at least ten times. CDR3 loop: CASREGSYYEQYF. The CDR3 DNA sequence: TGTGCCAGCAGGGAGGGCAGTTACTACGAGCAGTACTTC. The chain joins TRBV28 to TRBJ2-7, with D possibly TRBD2 on 6 matching bases. From germline, CDR1 is MDHEN and CDR2 SYDVKM. The CDR3 has 13 residues. V lost 6 bases and J lost 3, with 12 bases in between.

Many counts were recorded for this clonotype. The chain recombines TRBV9 with TRBJ2-3, with 10 bases fitting TRBD1. Germline CDR1 SGDLS, CDR2 YYNGEE. V trimming: 5 bases; J trimming: 8 bases; junction bases outside the gene matches: 11. The CDR3 runs to 15 residues. CDR3 amino acids: CASSPGTGVASTQYF. For the CDR3, the DNA is TGTGCCAGCAGTCCCGGGACAGGGGTGGCAAGTACGCAGTATTTT.

This clonotype has ten or more counts. The rearrangement joins TRBV12-5 to TRBJ2-1, with D perhaps matching TRBD1 (6 bases). The CDR3 totals 12 residues. Trimming left V 6 bases short and J 3 bases short, with 6 bases between. Germline CDR1 is LGHNT and CDR2 is FRNRAP. The CDR3 sequence is CASGDSYNEQFF. In nucleotides, the CDR3 is TGTGCTAGTGGGGACAGCTACAATGAGCAGTTCTTC.

Ten or more counts support this clonotype. V and J are TRBV5-1 and TRBJ2-1; D might be TRBD2 (5 bases). The V gene lost 0 bases and the J gene lost 8 bases, with 15 bases spanning the gap. The CDR3 runs to 15 residues. Germline assignment: CDR1 SGHRS and CDR2 YFSETQ. Here the CDR3 reads CASSLVGLLRDEQFF. CDR3 bases: TGCGCCAGCAGCTTGGTCGGCCTTCTGAGGGATGAGCAGTTCTTC.

The rearrangement uses TRBV9 and TRBJ2-7, with 8 nucleotides matching TRBD1. The J segment lost 5 bases and the V segment lost 2 bases, leaving 6 bases of the junction unmatched. The germline V gene has CDR1 SGDLS and CDR2 YYNGEE. CDR3 length: 14 amino acids. The CDR3 DNA follows: TGTGCCAGCAGCGTGGGGGACAGGAGGGACGAGCAGTACTTC. Protein sequence: CASSVGDRRDEQYF.

This clonotype has ten or more counts. This chain connects TRBV12-3 or TRBV12-4 to TRBJ1-4; 8 nucleotides agree with TRBD1. The trim removed 4 bases at V and 7 bases at J, leaving 5 bases unmatched. The CDR3 runs to 14 residues. CDR3 sequence: CASSSQGASEKLFF. The CDR3 DNA reads as TGTGCCAGCAGTTCCCAGGGGGCTTCTGAAAAACTGTTTTTT.

This clonotype was detected many times. The J gene is TRBJ2-3, the V gene TRBV6-4, with 12 positions matching TRBD2. Germline CDR1 MRHNA, CDR2 SNTAGT. The length of the CDR3 is 15 residues. With V trimmed by 4 bases and J by 4 bases, 3 bases remained unmatched. Written as DNA, the CDR3 is TGTGCCAGCAGTGTAGGACTAGCGGGATCAGATACGCAGTATTTT. Residues: CASSVGLAGSDTQYF.

This clonotype showed up many times. This chain uses TRBV6-5 with TRBJ2-2; tentative D call: TRBD1 (5 bases). The CDR3 length is 14 residues. Germline CDR1 reads MNHEY; CDR2 reads SVGAGI. V lost 5 bases and J lost 0, with 7 bases in between. DNA of the CDR3: TGTGCCAGCAGTCACAGGTCGAACACCGGGGAGCTGTTTTTT. It specifies CASSHRSNTGELFF.

This clonotype was seen at least ten times. The chain recombines TRBV4-3 with TRBJ2-2, with D tentatively TRBD2 (6 bases). The length of the CDR3 is 16 residues. Germline CDR1 reads LGHNA; CDR2 reads YSLEER. V lost 1 base to trimming and J lost 0 bases, with 9 bases between them. CDR3 coding DNA: TGCGCCAGCAGCCAAGGACTAGTTGCGAACACCGGGGAGCTGTTTTTT. Translation gives CASSQGLVANTGELFF.

This clonotype was observed many times. The chain uses TRBV5-1 and TRBJ2-2; 11 bases agree with TRBD2. The CDR3 covers 18 residues. Losses at the gene ends were 3 bases for V and 0 bases for J; bases not matched to a gene: 7. Germline loops: CDR1 SGHRS, CDR2 YFSETQ. This CDR3 reads CASSSNLGLAANTGELFF. Written as DNA, the CDR3 is TGCGCCAGCAGCTCGAATCTGGGACTAGCGGCGAACACCGGGGAGCTGTTTTTT.

This clonotype came up a few times. The gene calls are TRBV7-9 and TRBJ2-7; TRBD1 aligns across 7 bases. This CDR3 is 15 amino acids long. CDR1 and CDR2 (germline): SEHNR, FQNEAQ (reference sequence). With V trimmed by 0 bases and J by 0 bases, 2 bases remained unmatched. CDR3: CASSLAWDSSYEQYF. Written as DNA, the CDR3 is TGTGCCAGCAGCTTAGCTTGGGACAGCTCCTACGAGCAGTACTTC.

A word on this clonotype: At one boundary the junction diverges from the germline segment, which might be a read error. This chain uses TRBV2 with TRBJ2-4, with 9 bases aligning to TRBD1. The CDR3 totals 19 residues. Looked up from germline, CDR1 is SNHLY and CDR2 is FYNNEI. CDR3 bases: TGTACCAGCACCCCCAGTTGGGGGACAGGGAAACTAGCCAAAAACATTCAGTACTTC. Amino acid sequence: CTSTPSWGTGKLAKNIQYF.

This clonotype was counted many times. This chain joins TRBV2 and TRBJ2-1, with 7 bases matching TRBD1. Trimming at V came to 5 bases and at J to 2 bases, leaving 12 bases not matched to a gene. Looked up from germline, CDR1 is SNHLY and CDR2 is FYNNEI. The CDR3 spans 17 residues. The CDR3 DNA is TGTGCCAGCAGTCGATTTCCCGGGACAGCGGCCTACAATGAGCAGTTCTTC. Protein product: CASSRFPGTAAYNEQFF.

This clonotype was detected many times. The chain joins TRBV7-9 to TRBJ2-7, with 7 bases aligning to TRBD2. V trimming: 0 bases; J trimming: 5 bases; junction bases outside the gene matches: 4. Looked up from germline, CDR1 is SEHNR and CDR2 is FQNEAQ (reference sequence). The CDR3 loop spans 14 amino acids. The DNA of the CDR3 is TGTGCCAGCAGCTTAGCCGGCGGGAGTGACGAGCAGTACTTC. It yields the protein CASSLAGGSDEQYF.

The V call is TRBV27, the J call TRBJ2-5; tentative D call: TRBD1 (7 bases). The length of the CDR3 is 14 residues. The germline V gene has CDR1 MNHEY and CDR2 SMNVEV (reference sequence). Trimming took 6 bases from V and 2 from J, leaving 13 bases between them. Here the CDR3 reads CASSLRGRQETQYF. In nucleotides, the CDR3 is TGTGCCAGCAGCCTCAGGGGGAGGCAAGAGACCCAGTACTTC.

This clonotype was seen at least ten times. The V call is TRBV9, the J call TRBJ2-7; D tentatively fits TRBD1 or TRBD2 (5 bases each). CDR1 and CDR2 (germline): SGDLS, YYNGEE. This CDR3 has 11 amino acids. The V end lost 8 bases, the J end lost 3 bases, and 9 bases lay between the germline ends. CDR3 loop: CASGDGYEQYF. The CDR3 DNA follows: TGTGCCAGTGGGGACGGCTACGAGCAGTACTTC.

This clonotype was counted ten times or more. J is TRBJ2-7 and V is TRBV9, with D hard to call. The CDR3 length is 15 residues. V lost 4 bases, J lost 2 bases, and 16 bases lay in between. Germline V gene lookup returns CDR1 SGDLS and CDR2 YYNGEE. The chain's CDR3 is CASSPRTEPTYEQYF. The CDR3 region has the DNA TGTGCCAGCAGCCCACGGACGGAACCTACCTACGAGCAGTACTTC.

This clonotype has ten or more counts. V is TRBV20-1 and J is TRBJ1-4; D remains ambiguous. Trimming took off 2 bases at V and 0 bases at J, with 7 bases between the two ends. The length of the CDR3 is 14 residues. CDR1 DFQATT and CDR2 SNEGSKA come from the germline V gene (reference sequence). DNA of the CDR3: TGCAGTGCTAGAAGAGGCCCAACTAATGAAAAACTGTTTTTT. This sequence encodes CSARRGPTNEKLFF.

This clonotype was detected many times. The chain employs TRBV11-2 and TRBJ1-3; D might be TRBD1 (5 bases). The CDR3 runs to 15 residues. The V gene lost 5 bases and the J gene lost 1 base, with 12 bases spanning the gap. Germline CDR1 reads SGHAT; CDR2 reads FQNNGV. CDR3 coding DNA: TGTGCCAGCAGCCGCCCGGGGCCTTCTGGAAACACCATATATTTT. Translation gives CASSRPGPSGNTIYF.

This clonotype was detected many times. This chain connects TRBV6-2 or TRBV6-3 to TRBJ1-5; D gene unclear. CDR3 length: 17 residues. V lost 6 bases and J 0 bases, leaving 18 bases between the germline ends. CDR1 is MNHEY, CDR2 SVGEGT, per germline. CDR3 region: CASRPFIILDSNQPQHF. The CDR3 DNA follows: TGTGCCAGCAGACCGTTTATTATCCTTGATAGCAATCAGCCCCAGCATTTT.

In this sample, this clonotype turned up many times. The J gene is TRBJ2-7, the V gene TRBV4-2; D possibly corresponds to TRBD1 (6 bases). Trimming pared 0 bases from V and 0 bases from J, leaving 15 bases between. The CDR3 extends over 17 amino acids. Germline V gene lookup returns CDR1 LGHNA and CDR2 YNFKEQ. The CDR3 DNA reads as TGTGCCAGCAGCCAAGATAAAGAGGACAGTGGCTCCTACGAGCAGTACTTC. Its protein product is CASSQDKEDSGSYEQYF.

The sample holds many counts of this clonotype. The chain links TRBV20-1 to TRBJ2-2; 9 nucleotides match TRBD2. Germline loops: CDR1 DFQATT, CDR2 SNEGSKA (reference sequence). The J segment lost 6 bases and the V segment lost 0 bases, leaving 8 bases of the junction unmatched. There are 16 residues in the CDR3. The CDR3 nucleotides are TGCAGTGCTAGAGATCTTAGCGGGAGACGGCCCGGGGAGCTGTTTTTT. The encoded protein is CSARDLSGRRPGELFF.

This clonotype was seen ten or more times. The rearrangement uses TRBV18 and TRBJ2-7, with 8 bases fitting TRBD1. V shed 2 bases and J 2 bases; nucleotides not matched to a gene: 5. The CDR3 runs to 15 residues. Germline CDR1 KGHSH, CDR2 LQKENI. CDR3 nucleotide sequence: TGTGCCAGCTCACCATCGGGACAGGCGACCTACGAGCAGTACTTC. It translates to CASSPSGQATYEQYF.

The genes are TRBV13 and TRBJ2-2, with D perhaps TRBD1 (6 bases). V gave up 1 base and J gave up 2 bases, with 20 bases separating them. Per the germline V gene, CDR1 is PRHDT and CDR2 is FYEKMQ (reference sequence). The CDR3 covers 19 residues. The CDR3 DNA sequence: TGTGCCAGCAGCTTAGTTACCTACCACCGGGACATAAACACCGGGGAGCTGTTTTTT. This sequence encodes CASSLVTYHRDINTGELFF.

This clonotype was recorded at least ten times. The CDR3 is CASSNQWPTYEQYF. The CDR3 DNA reads as TGCGCCAGCAGCAACCAGTGGCCTACCTACGAGCAGTACTTC. The gene calls are TRBV4-3 and TRBJ2-7; D is undetermined. CDR3 size: 14 residues. V lost 5 bases, J lost 2 bases, and 13 bases lay in between. Germline V gene lookup returns CDR1 LGHNA and CDR2 YSLEER.